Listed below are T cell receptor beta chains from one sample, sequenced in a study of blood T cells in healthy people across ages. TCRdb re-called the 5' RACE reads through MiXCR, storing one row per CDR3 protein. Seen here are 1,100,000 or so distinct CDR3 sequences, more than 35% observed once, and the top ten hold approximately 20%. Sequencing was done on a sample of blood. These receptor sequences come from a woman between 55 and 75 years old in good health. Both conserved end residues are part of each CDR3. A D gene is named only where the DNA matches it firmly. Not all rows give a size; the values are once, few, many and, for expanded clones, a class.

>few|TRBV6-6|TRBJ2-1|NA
TGTGCCAGCAGTTACGTGGGTTGGGGTGAGCAGTTCTTC
CASSYVGWGEQFF
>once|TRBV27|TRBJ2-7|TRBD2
TGTGCCAGCAGCATAAACGCGGGGGGCGTCAATGAGCAGTACTTC
CASSINAGGVNEQYF
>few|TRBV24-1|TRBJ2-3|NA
TGTGCCACCAGTGCCACGGGTGGGGAGTCAGATACGCAGTATTTT
CATSATGGESDTQYF
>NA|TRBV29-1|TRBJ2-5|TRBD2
TGCAGCGTTGGCCTAGCGGAGCATCTAGAGACCCAGTACTTC
CSVGLAEHLETQYF
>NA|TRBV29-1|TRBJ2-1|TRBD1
TGCAGCGCCGTGACAGGGTTCAATGAGCAGTTCTTC
CSAVTGFNEQFF
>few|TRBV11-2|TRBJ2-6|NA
TGTGCCAGCAGCTTAGATCCACTGCCCTCTGGGGCCAACGTCCTGACTTTC
CASSLDPLPSGANVLTF
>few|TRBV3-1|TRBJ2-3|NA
TGTGCCAGCAGCCGAAACAGGGACTTTGACGCAGATACGCAGTATTTT
CASSRNRDFDADTQYF
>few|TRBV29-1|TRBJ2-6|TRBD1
TGCAGCGTTGAAATCTCCGGGACAGGGCTCGGGGCCAACGTCCTGACTTTC
CSVEISGTGLGANVLTF
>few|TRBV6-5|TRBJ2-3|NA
TGTGCCAGCAGTTACATAGGCCCCCATCCAGATACGCAGTATTTT
CASSYIGPHPDTQYF
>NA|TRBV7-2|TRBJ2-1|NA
TGTGCCAGCAGCTTAAAGTTCGGGGGAACCAGGGGCAATGAGCAGTTCTTC
CASSLKFGGTRGNEQFF
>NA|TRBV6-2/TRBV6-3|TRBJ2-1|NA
TGTGTCAGCAGTTACTCGAAAGGGAGGTCCGCCTACAATGAGCAGTTCTTC
CVSSYSKGRSAYNEQFF
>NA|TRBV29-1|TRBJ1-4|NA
TGCAGCGTTGTCCCCGGGGGCGGGGAAAAACTGTTTTTT
CSVVPGGGEKLFF
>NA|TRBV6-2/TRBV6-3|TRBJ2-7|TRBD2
TGTGCCAGCAGTCCAGGGACTAGCGGGAGGGTCCACGAGCAGTACTTC
CASSPGTSGRVHEQYF
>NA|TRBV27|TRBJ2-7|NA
TGTGCCAGCAGTGTTAGTTCTATCCCCTCCTACGAGCAGTACTTC
CASSVSSIPSYEQYF
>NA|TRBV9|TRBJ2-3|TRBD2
TGTGCCAGCAGTCGGGGCGTAGGCGGGAGCGGGGCCCCAGATACGCAGTATTTT
CASSRGVGGSGAPDTQYF
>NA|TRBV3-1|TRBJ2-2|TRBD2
TGTGCCAGCAGCCAAGAGCGGTCTAGCGGGCTACCCTACACCGGGGAGCTGTTTTTT
CASSQERSSGLPYTGELFF
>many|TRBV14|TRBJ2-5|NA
TGTGCCAGCAGCCAAGATCTTCCTGGCTCCGGCGAGACCCAGTACTTC
CASSQDLPGSGETQYF
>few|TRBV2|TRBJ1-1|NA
TGTGCCAGCAGTGTCGAGGCACTGAACACTGAAGCTTTCTTT
CASSVEALNTEAFF
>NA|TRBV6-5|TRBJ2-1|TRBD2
TGTGCCTGCTCCTCCGGTGGGGGAGGGTTCTACAATGAGCAGTTCTTC
CACSSGGGGFYNEQFF
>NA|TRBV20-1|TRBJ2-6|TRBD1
TGCAGTTCATGGGGACAGGGGGCAGGAGGGGCCAACGTCCTGACTTTC
CSSWGQGAGGANVLTF
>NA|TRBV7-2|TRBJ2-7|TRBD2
TGTGCCAGGAGCTCTCGAGCGGGATCCCTCTCCTACGAGCAGTACTTC
CARSSRAGSLSYEQYF
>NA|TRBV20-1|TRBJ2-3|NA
TGCAGTGCTAGAGGGACCTACACAGATACGCAGTATTTT
CSARGTYTDTQYF
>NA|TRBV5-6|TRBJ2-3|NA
TGTGCCAGCAGCACCCCGGCAGCGGGAGATACGCAGTATTTT
CASSTPAAGDTQYF
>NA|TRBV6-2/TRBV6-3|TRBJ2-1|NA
TGTGCCAGCAAGAGGTCAGGGTTCATCAATGAGCAGTTCTTC
CASKRSGFINEQFF
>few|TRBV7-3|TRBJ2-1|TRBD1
TGTGCCAGCAGCTCCGGGACAGACTACAATGAGCAGTTCTTC
CASSSGTDYNEQFF
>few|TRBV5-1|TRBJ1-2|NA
TGCGCCAGCAGCTTCCGGGACACCTATGGCTACACCTTC
CASSFRDTYGYTF
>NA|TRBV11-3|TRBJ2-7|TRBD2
TGTGCCAGCAGCTTAGGGACTAGCGCTTCCGAGCAGTACTTC
CASSLGTSASEQYF
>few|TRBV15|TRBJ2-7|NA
TGTGCCACCAGCGGGACCAGGGGCTCACCCTACGAGCAGTACTTC
CATSGTRGSPYEQYF
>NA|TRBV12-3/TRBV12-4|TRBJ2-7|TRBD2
TGTGCCAGCAGTTTGCGGGGGGCCTTGACCGAGCAGTACTTC
CASSLRGALTEQYF
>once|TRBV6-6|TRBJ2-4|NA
TGTGCCAGCAGTTACTCGAGGGTGCAGTACTTC
CASSYSRVQYF
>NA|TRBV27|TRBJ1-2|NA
TGTGCCAGCAGTAATAGGGGCGCCTATGGCTACACCTTC
CASSNRGAYGYTF
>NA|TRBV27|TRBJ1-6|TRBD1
TGTGCCAGCAGTCTCCAGAGACAGGGGCGAAATTCACCCCTCCACTTT
CASSLQRQGRNSPLHF
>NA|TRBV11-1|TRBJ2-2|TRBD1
TGTGCCAGCAGCTTGTCAAGGGGGCGCGGCACCGGGGAGCTGTTTTTT
CASSLSRGRGTGELFF
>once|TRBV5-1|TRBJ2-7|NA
TGCGCCAGCAGCTTAGGCGGACAGTCCTACGAGCAGTACTTC
CASSLGGQSYEQYF
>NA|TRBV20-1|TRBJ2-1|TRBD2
TGCAGTGCTAGAGATCTATCATTCCTAGCGGGAGATAATGTGCAGTTCTTC
CSARDLSFLAGDNVQFF
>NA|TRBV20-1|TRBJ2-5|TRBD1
TGCAGTGCTAGGAAAACTCCGGGACAGGTGTACTTC
CSARKTPGQVYF
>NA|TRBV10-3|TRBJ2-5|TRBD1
TGTGCCATCAGTGGGGGGACAGGGCAGGAGACCCAGTACTTC
CAISGGTGQETQYF
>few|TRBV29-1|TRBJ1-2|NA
TGCAGCGCCTTTACAGGGACCAACTATGGCTACACCTTC
CSAFTGTNYGYTF
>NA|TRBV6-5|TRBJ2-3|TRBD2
TGTGCCAGCAGTTACCAATTAGTAGCGGGACCAGATACGCAGTATTTT
CASSYQLVAGPDTQYF
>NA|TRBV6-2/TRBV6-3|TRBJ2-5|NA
TGTGCCAGCAGTTCCCGGACTAACTCAAAAGAGACCCAGTACTTC
CASSSRTNSKETQYF
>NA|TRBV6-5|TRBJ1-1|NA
TGTGCCAGCAGTTGGACAGACGGGAACACTGAAGCTTTCTTT
CASSWTDGNTEAFF
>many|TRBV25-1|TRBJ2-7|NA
TGTGCCAGCAGTGACTACGAGCAGTACTTC
CASSDYEQYF
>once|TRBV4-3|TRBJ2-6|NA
TGCGCCAGCAGCTCCTGGTCGGGGGCCAACGTCCTGACTTTC
CASSSWSGANVLTF
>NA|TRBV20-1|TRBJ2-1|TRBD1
TGCAGTGCTAATTTTAGACAGGGGTACTCCTACAATGAGCAGTTCTTC
CSANFRQGYSYNEQFF
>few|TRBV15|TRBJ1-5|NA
TGTGCCACCAGCAGAGAGTCGGCAGGGTATCGCAATCAGCCCCAGCATTTT
CATSRESAGYRNQPQHF
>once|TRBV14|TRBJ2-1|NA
TGTGCCAGCAGCCAAGATAGCGACGGTGAGCAGTTCTTC
CASSQDSDGEQFF
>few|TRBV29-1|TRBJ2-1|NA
TGCAGCGTTGAAGAAGGCCTGGGCAATGAGCAGTTCTTC
CSVEEGLGNEQFF
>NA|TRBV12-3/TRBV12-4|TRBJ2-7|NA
TGTGCCAGCAGTTCCCCGCGACTTCACGAGCAGTACTTC
CASSSPRLHEQYF
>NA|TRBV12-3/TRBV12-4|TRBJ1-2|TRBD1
TGTGCCAGCAGTCACCCGACAGGGGGCCCCTATAACTATGGCTACACCTTC
CASSHPTGGPYNYGYTF
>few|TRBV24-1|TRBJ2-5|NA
TGTGCCACCAGTGATCCTGACGAGGAGACCCAGTACTTC
CATSDPDEETQYF
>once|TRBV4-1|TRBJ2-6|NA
TGCGCCAGCAGCCAAGATCATTTCAGGGAAAGCTCTGGGGCCAACGTCCTGACTTTC
CASSQDHFRESSGANVLTF
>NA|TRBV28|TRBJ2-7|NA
TGTGCCAGCAGTCCCGGTGGGGGCCCGGGCGAGCAGTACTTC
CASSPGGGPGEQYF
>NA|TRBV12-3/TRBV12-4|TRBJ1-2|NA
TGTGCCAGCGCAACCCCGGATACGGGGCCCCCTAGGGGCTACACCTTC
CASATPDTGPPRGYTF
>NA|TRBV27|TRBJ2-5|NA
TGTGCCAGCAGTTTCCGTAGGGATTTGGAGGCGACCCAGTACTTC
CASSFRRDLEATQYF
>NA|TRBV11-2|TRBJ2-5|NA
TGTGCCAGCAGCTACCCGAGGGGCTGGGAAGAGCAGTACTTC
CASSYPRGWEEQYF
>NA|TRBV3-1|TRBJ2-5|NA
TGTGCCAGCGGGGCGGGAAAAGACGGGCAGTACTTC
CASGAGKDGQYF
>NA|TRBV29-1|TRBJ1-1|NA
TGCAGCGTGGCGACAAAAAAGGGCACTGAAGCTTTCTTT
CSVATKKGTEAFF
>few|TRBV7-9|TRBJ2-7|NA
TGTGCCAGCAGCCGTGTAATGGGGGAGTTGTACGAGCAGTACTTC
CASSRVMGELYEQYF
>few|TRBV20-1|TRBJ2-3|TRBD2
TGCAGTGCTAGGGCCCCGGCGGGGGGACGAAATACGCAGTATTTT
CSARAPAGGRNTQYF
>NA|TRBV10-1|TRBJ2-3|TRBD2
TGCGCCAGCAGTGAGGGGCTAGCGGTTACGCAGTATTTT
CASSEGLAVTQYF